The source of this T cell receptor (beta chain) is a study of blood T cell repertoires in COVID-19. From germline, CDR1 is SEHNR and CDR2 FQNEAQ (reference sequence). The V gene end was trimmed by 4 bases and the J gene end by 5 bases; junction bases not matched to a gene: 12. The CDR3 spans 16 residues. Per the original data handling: From reference gene primer amplification, estimates of nucleated cell counts were derived. Generated by immunoSEQ multiplex PCR, the TCRdb table keeps only in-frame clones and is missing some. V and J calls and clone size come straight from that table; D and trimming were deduced from the DNA. The sample lists about 330,000 clones, around 80% seen once, with approximately 1.1% in the top ten.

This receptor was identified in a woman aged 50 to 60 with acute or convalescent COVID-19. Sequencing was carried out using peripheral blood. The chain employs TRBV7-9 and TRBJ1-1; 8 nucleotides line up with TRBD1. CDR3 sequence: CASSSRQGQGRTEAFF. CDR3 bases: TGTGCCAGCAGCTCCCGACAGGGGCAGGGTAGGACTGAAGCTTTCTTT.